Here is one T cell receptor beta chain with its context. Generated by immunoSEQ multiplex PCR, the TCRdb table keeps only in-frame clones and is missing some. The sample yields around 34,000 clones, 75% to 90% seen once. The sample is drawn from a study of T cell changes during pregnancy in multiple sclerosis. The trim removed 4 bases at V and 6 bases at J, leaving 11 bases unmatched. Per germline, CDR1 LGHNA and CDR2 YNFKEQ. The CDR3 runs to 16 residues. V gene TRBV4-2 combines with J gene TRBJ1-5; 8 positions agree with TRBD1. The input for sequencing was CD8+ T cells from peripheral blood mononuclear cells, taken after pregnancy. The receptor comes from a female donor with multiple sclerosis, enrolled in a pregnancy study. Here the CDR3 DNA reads TGTGCCAGCAGCCCAGGACAGGGAGGCGGGGGTCAGCCCCAGCATTTT. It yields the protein CASSPGQGGGGQPQHF.